Below, 10 T cell receptor beta chains from the same sample are listed, as sequenced in a study of sequential checkpoint blockade in melanoma. The sample's treatment: randomized to nivolumab then ipilimumab (arm A) or the reverse (arm B). Profiled with immunoSEQ multiplex PCR; TCRdb holds only in-frame clones, not every one. The table lists about 13,000 clones, approximately 79% of them singletons. The starting material was CD8+ T cells sorted from blood (inferred from file names), obtained from a patient given nivolumab and ipilimumab in sequence. The receptors originated from a human patient with melanoma. Some clones in this sample may be carry-over from other donors' samples.

V usage is TRBV2 and J usage is TRBJ1-4; no firm D call. This CDR3 has 12 amino acids. In germline, CDR1 is SNHLY, CDR2 FYNNEI. Trimming left V 8 bases short and J 3 bases short, with 7 bases between. The CDR3 spells CASWEPNEKLFF. The DNA of the CDR3 is TGTGCCAGCTGGGAGCCTAATGAAAAACTGTTTTTT.

Here the CDR3 reads CASRTGTRAEQYF. The DNA of the CDR3 is TGTGCCAGCAGAACCGGGACTAGAGCTGAGCAGTACTTC. The chain recombines TRBV7-2 with TRBJ2-7, with 8 bases that match TRBD2. The CDR3 is made up of 13 amino acids. Germline-derived CDR1 and CDR2 are SGHTA and FQGNSA. The J segment lost 7 bases and the V segment lost 6 bases, leaving 8 bases of the junction unmatched.

The rearrangement links TRBV9 to TRBJ2-1, with 10 positions matching TRBD2. The CDR3 contains 15 residues. Looked up from germline, CDR1 is SGDLS and CDR2 is YYNGEE. The trim removed 4 bases at V and 8 bases at J, leaving 9 bases unmatched. CDR3 region: CASSSRVAGGYEQFF. CDR3 bases: TGTGCCAGCAGCTCCCGGGTAGCGGGGGGCTATGAGCAGTTCTTC.

The V call is TRBV7-6, the J call TRBJ1-1; 7 bases are a match to TRBD1. Germline V gene data show CDR1 as SGHVS and CDR2 as FNYEAQ. The CDR3 covers 14 residues. Losses at the gene ends were 5 bases for V and 4 bases for J; bases not matched to a gene: 7. Here the CDR3 DNA reads TGTGCCAGCAGCCCCAAATCAGGGGGCACTGAAGCTTTCTTT. Amino acid sequence: CASSPKSGGTEAFF.

In DNA, the CDR3 is TGTGCCAGCAGTGTCTCTCGGGGGCAGTACTTC. This sequence encodes CASSVSRGQYF. The chain has TRBV6-4 and TRBJ2-7, with a tentative D call TRBD2 (5 bases). CDR3 size: 11 residues. Germline V CDR1 and CDR2: MRHNA, SNTAGT. V was cut by 4 bases and J by 9 bases, with 10 bases left in between.

The V and J genes are TRBV7-9 and TRBJ2-7; D uncertain. The CDR3 loop spans 14 amino acids. V was trimmed by 5 bases and J by 0 bases, leaving 11 bases between them. Germline values: CDR1 SEHNR, CDR2 FQNEAQ (reference sequence). The CDR3 loop reads CASSDRYSSYEQYF. In DNA, the CDR3 is TGTGCCAGCAGCGATCGATATAGCTCCTACGAGCAGTACTTC.

There are a few counts of this clone. This rearrangement joins TRBV6-1 to TRBJ2-7; TRBD1 matches 9 bases. Germline assignment: CDR1 MNHNS and CDR2 SASEGT. The junction had 8 bases not matched to a gene; V was cut back by 9 bases and J by 5 bases. This CDR3 is 13 amino acids long. CDR3 nucleotides: TGTGCCAGTTCGGGGACAGGGCTTCACGAGCAGTACTTC. This encodes CASSGTGLHEQYF.

By proportion, this clone is medium-sized. V is TRBV7-9 and J is TRBJ2-7; D is unclear. V was trimmed by 5 bases and J by 6 bases, leaving 14 bases between them. Germline loops: CDR1 SEHNR, CDR2 FQNEAQ (reference sequence). The CDR3 has 13 amino acids. DNA for the CDR3: TGTGCCAGCAGCCCTGTAGTTGCCCTCGAGCAGTACTTC. It codes for CASSPVVALEQYF.

This clone was detected once. This sequence joins TRBV4-2 and TRBJ2-3; 8 positions agree with TRBD1. Germline V lookup: CDR1 LGHNA, CDR2 YNFKEQ. This CDR3 has 18 residues. Germline trimming cut 0 bases from V and 3 bases from J; bases unmatched to any gene: 11. The CDR3 reads CASSQELRTGWLTDTQYF. The CDR3 DNA is TGTGCCAGCAGCCAAGAACTTAGGACAGGGTGGTTAACAGATACGCAGTATTTT.

By share, this clone ranks as medium-sized. The chain is built from TRBV19 and TRBJ2-1; D may be TRBD2 (7 bases). V gave up 4 bases and J gave up 10 bases, with 17 bases separating them. The CDR3 loop spans 14 amino acids. CDR1 is LNHDA, CDR2 SQIVND, per germline (reference sequence). CDR3 region: CASSNSRGAREQFF. CDR3 coding DNA: TGTGCCAGTAGTAACAGCCGGGGGGCTCGGGAGCAGTTCTTC.